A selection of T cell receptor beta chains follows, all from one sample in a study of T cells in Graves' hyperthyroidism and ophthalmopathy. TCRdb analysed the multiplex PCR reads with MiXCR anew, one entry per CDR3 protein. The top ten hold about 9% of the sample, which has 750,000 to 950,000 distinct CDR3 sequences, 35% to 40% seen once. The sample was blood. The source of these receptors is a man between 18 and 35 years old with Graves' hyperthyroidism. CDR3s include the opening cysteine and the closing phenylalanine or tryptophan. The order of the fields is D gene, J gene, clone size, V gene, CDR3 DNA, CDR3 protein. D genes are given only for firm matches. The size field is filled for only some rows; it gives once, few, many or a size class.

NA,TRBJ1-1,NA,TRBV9,TGTGCCAGCAGCGTACAGCGGGACACTGAAGCTTTCTTT,CASSVQRDTEAFF
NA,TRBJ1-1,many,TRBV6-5,TGTGCCAGCAGTCTGAGACAGACGTCGAACACTGAAGCTTTCTTT,CASSLRQTSNTEAFF
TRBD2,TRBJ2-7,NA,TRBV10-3,TGTGCCATCAGTGAGGGACTGGGTAGCGGGCCCACCTACGAGCAGTACTTC,CAISEGLGSGPTYEQYF
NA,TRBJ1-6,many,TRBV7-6,TGTGCCAGCAGCTCCCAGTTGCGTAATTCACCCCTCCACTTT,CASSSQLRNSPLHF
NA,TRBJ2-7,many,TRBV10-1,TGCGCCAGCGGACTACTGAAGAAGGGGGCATACGAGCAGTACTTC,CASGLLKKGAYEQYF
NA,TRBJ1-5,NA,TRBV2,TGTGCCAGCAGTACGGCCAGAACGATACAGCATTTT,CASSTARTIQHF
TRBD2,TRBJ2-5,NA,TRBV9,TGTGCCAGCAGCTCTGTCGGACTAGCGGGAGGAAAGACCCAGTACTTC,CASSSVGLAGGKTQYF
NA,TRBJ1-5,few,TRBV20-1,TGCAGTGCTAGAAAGTTCGGGGAGAATCAGCCCCAGCATTTT,CSARKFGENQPQHF
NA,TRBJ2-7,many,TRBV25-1,TGTGCCAGCAGTGAGCCCGGGACACGCTCCTACGAGCAGTACTTC,CASSEPGTRSYEQYF
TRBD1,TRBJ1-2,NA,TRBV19,TGTGCCAGCAGCCTTTACCGGGACAGGGGTGACTATGGCTACACCTTC,CASSLYRDRGDYGYTF
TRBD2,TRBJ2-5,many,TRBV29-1,TGCAGCGTTGCCCGCATGGCGGGAGGCGAGACCCAGTACTTC,CSVARMAGGETQYF
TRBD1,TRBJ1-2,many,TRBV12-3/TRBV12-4,TGTGCCAGCCGGACAGGGGGAAATGGCTACACCTTC,CASRTGGNGYTF
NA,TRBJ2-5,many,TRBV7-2,TGTGCCAGCAGCTTAGCAGGGACACACGGGGAGACCCAGTACTTC,CASSLAGTHGETQYF
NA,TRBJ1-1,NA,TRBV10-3,TGTGCCATCAGTGAGTCATTAGCCAGGGTCACTGAAGCTTTCTTT,CAISESLARVTEAFF
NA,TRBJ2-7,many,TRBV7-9,TGTGCCAGCAGCTTAGTTACAGGGCAGGGCGAGCAGTACTTC,CASSLVTGQGEQYF
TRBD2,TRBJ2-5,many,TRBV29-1,TGCAGCGTTTCCCCGGGACTAGCACGTTCCAACCCCAAAGAGACCCAGTACTTC,CSVSPGLARSNPKETQYF
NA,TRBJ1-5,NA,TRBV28,TGTGCCAGCAGTTCAGGACGGGGTTTGCAGCCCCAGCATTTT,CASSSGRGLQPQHF
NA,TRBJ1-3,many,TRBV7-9,TGTGCCAGCAGCTTAGACACCATATATTTT,CASSLDTIYF
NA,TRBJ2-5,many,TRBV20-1,TGCAGTGCTAGCGAAGGAGAGACCCAGTACTTC,CSASEGETQYF
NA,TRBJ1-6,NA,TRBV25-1,TGTGCCAGCACTCCGGGAGCCAATTCACCCCTCCACTTT,CASTPGANSPLHF
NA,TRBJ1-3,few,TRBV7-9,TGTGCCAGCAGCCGTGGGGGCGGCCTAAGCTCTGGAAACACCATATATTTT,CASSRGGGLSSGNTIYF
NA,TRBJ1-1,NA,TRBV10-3,TGTGCCATCAGGGGGACGGACTCTGGGACTGAAGCTTTCTTT,CAIRGTDSGTEAFF
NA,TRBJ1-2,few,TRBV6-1,TGTGCCAGCACCGAAGACAGGCGCTATGGCTACACCTTC,CASTEDRRYGYTF
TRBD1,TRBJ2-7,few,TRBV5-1,TGCGCCAGCAGCTTGGTCGGGACAGGGGTCGACGAGCAGTACTTC,CASSLVGTGVDEQYF
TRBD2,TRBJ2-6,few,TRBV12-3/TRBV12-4,TGTGCCAGCAGTCCAAGCGGGGCCTCTTCTAGCGTCCTGACTTTC,CASSPSGASSSVLTF
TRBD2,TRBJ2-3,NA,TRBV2,TGTGCCAGCAGCTGGCGCGGGAGGGGCACAGATACGCAGTATTTT,CASSWRGRGTDTQYF
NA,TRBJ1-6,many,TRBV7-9,TGTGCCAGTTCTCCGGGGCTCTATAATTCACCCCTCCACTTT,CASSPGLYNSPLHF
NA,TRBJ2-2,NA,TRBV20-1,TGCAGTGCTAGGATCGGGGAGCTGTTTTTT,CSARIGELFF
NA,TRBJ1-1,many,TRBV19,TGTGCCAGTAGTATAGATCACAGGGCTGATGAAGCTTTCTTT,CASSIDHRADEAFF
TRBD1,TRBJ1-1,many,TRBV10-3,TGTGCCACCCGACAGGGGCTGAACACTGAAGCTTTCTTT,CATRQGLNTEAFF
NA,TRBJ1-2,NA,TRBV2,TGTGCCAGCACGGGGGGGACTAACTATGGCTACACCTTC,CASTGGTNYGYTF
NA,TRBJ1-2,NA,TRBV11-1,TGTGCCAGCTGTGGAGAAACTAACTATGGCTACACCTTC,CASCGETNYGYTF
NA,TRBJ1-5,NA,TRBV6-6,TGTGCCAGCACCTACGGGGGGGAGAGCAATCAGCCCCAGCATTTT,CASTYGGESNQPQHF
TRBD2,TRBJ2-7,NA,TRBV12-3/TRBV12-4,TGTGCCAGCAGTGGGGTAGCGGGGGGGACCTACGAGCAGTACTTC,CASSGVAGGTYEQYF
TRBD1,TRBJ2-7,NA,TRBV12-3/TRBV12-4,TGTGCCAGCAGTTTCGGGGAGACAGGGGACTACGAGCAGTACTTC,CASSFGETGDYEQYF
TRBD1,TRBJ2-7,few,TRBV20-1,TGCAGTGCTCCGGGACAGGGGGGTATCTACGAGCAGTACTTC,CSAPGQGGIYEQYF
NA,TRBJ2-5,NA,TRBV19,TGTGCCTTTGAGCGGAAGGAGACCCAGTACTTC,CAFERKETQYF
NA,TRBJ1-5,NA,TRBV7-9,TGTGCCAGCAGTGAAGGCAGGGAGAGCAATCAGCCCCAGCATTTT,CASSEGRESNQPQHF
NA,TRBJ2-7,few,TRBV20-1,TGCAGTGCGCTTCAGGGGATCAACGAGCAGTACTTC,CSALQGINEQYF
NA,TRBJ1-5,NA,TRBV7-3,TGTGCCAGCAGCTTTCAGGAGGAGGGGACCCAGCATTTT,CASSFQEEGTQHF
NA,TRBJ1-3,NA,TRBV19,TGTGCCAGTCGAAAAACAGGGTTCGGAAACACCATATATTTT,CASRKTGFGNTIYF
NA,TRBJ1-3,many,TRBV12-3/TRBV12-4,TGTGCCAGCAGTTCGGGGACTGGAAACACCATATATTTT,CASSSGTGNTIYF
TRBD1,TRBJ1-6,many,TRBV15,TGTGCCACCAGCCCGGGACAGGGGGCAACTTACTATAATTCACCCCTCCACTTT,CATSPGQGATYYNSPLHF
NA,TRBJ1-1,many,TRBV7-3,TGTGCCAGCAGCCTCTCGGACAAGAACACTGAAGCTTTCTTT,CASSLSDKNTEAFF
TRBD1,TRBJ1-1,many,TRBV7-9,TGTGCCAGCAGCCTAGACAGGGGGCCTGAAGCTTTCTTT,CASSLDRGPEAFF
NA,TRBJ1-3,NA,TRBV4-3,TGCGCCAGCAGCCCCCGGATCGTCTCTGGAAACACCATATATTTT,CASSPRIVSGNTIYF
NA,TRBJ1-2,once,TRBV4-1,TGCGCCAGCAGTCAAGACGACCTCGGTGGCTACACCTTC,CASSQDDLGGYTF
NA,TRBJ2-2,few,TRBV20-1,TGCAGTGCTAAGGTTCCCGGGGTCGGGGAGCTGTTTTTT,CSAKVPGVGELFF
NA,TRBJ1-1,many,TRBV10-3,TGTGCCATCAGGGTGGGGCGGGAGAACACTGAAGCTTTCTTT,CAIRVGRENTEAFF
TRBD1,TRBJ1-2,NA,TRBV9,TGTGCCAGCAGCTCGACAGGGGGGGATTCAACTGGCTACACCTTC,CASSSTGGDSTGYTF